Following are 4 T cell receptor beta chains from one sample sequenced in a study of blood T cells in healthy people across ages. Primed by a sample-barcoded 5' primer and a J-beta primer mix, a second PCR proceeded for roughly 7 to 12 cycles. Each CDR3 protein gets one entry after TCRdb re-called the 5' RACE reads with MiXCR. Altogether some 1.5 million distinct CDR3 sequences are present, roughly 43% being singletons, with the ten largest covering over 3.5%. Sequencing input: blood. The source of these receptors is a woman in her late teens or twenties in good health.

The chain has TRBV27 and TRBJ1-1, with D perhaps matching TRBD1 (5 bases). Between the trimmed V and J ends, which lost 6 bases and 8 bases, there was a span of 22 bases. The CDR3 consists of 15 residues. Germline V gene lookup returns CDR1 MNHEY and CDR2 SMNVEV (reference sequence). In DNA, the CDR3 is TGTGCCAGCAGCCCAAATGACAGAACCCCCGAGGAAGCTTTCTTT. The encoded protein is CASSPNDRTPEEAFF.

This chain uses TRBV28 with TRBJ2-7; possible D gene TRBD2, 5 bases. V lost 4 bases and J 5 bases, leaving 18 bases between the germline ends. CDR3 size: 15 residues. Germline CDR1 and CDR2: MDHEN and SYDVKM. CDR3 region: CASSSPLSPGNEQYF. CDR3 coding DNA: TGTGCCAGCAGTTCGCCCCTCTCCCCCGGGAACGAGCAGTACTTC. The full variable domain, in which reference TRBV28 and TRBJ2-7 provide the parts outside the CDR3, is DVKVTQSSRYLVKRTGEKVFLECVQDMDHENMFWYRQDPGLGLRLIYFSYDVKMKEKGDIPEGYSVSREKKERFSLILESASTNQTSMYLCASSSPLSPGNEQYFGPGTRLTVT.

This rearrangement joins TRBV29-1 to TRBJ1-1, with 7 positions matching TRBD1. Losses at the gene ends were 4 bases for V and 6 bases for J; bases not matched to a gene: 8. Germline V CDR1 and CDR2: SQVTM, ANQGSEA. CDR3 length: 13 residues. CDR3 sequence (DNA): TGCAGCGTTGGATTTCAGGGGACAGCTGAAGCTTTCTTT. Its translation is CSVGFQGTAEAFF.

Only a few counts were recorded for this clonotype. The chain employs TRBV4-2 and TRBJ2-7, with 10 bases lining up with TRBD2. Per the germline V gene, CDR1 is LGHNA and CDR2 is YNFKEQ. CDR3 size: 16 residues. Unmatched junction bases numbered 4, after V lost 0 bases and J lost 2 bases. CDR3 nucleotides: TGTGCCAGCAGCCAAGATTCCCTAGCGGGGGCCTACGAGCAGTACTTC. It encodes CASSQDSLAGAYEQYF.